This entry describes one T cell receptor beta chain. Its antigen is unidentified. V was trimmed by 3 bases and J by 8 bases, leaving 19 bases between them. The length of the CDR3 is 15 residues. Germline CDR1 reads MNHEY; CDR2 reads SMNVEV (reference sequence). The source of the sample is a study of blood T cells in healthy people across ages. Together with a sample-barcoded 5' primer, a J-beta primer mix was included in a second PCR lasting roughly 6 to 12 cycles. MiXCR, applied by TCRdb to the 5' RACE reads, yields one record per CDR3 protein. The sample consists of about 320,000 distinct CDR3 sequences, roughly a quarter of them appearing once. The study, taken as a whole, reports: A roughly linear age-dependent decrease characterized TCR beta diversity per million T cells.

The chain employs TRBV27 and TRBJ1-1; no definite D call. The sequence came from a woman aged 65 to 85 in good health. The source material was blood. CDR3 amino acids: CASSFKEGGTREAFF. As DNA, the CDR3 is TGTGCCAGCAGTTTTAAGGAGGGAGGCACGAGAGAAGCTTTCTTT.